The subject of this entry is one T cell receptor (beta chain). Its antigen is still unknown. The junction had 8 bases not matched to a gene; V was cut back by 0 bases and J by 0 bases. Germline V lookup: CDR1 SGHTA, CDR2 FQGNSA. The CDR3 runs 19 residues. These data are taken from a study of shared clonotypes between healthy human individuals. Study-wide background: There were three CD4 naive, three CD4 memory, two CD8 naive and one CD8 memory plates per donor. General study results and limits: It was expected that sequencing depth would affect clonotype sharing among donors.

Produced via immunoSEQ multiplex PCR; TCRdb's table is partial and in-frame only. The sample lists roughly 2.5 million clones, over 85% seen once, with 0.13% to 0.15% in the top ten. Specimen: naive CD4+ T cells sorted from blood. Sample subset: CD45RA+ positively selected. This TCR derives from a man younger than 35 in good health. J is TRBJ2-1 and V is TRBV7-2, with 10 bases matching TRBD2. The CDR3 DNA follows: TGTGCCAGCAGCTTAGCTAAAGGGACTAGCGCCAGCTCCTACAATGAGCAGTTCTTC. Translation: CASSLAKGTSASSYNEQFF.